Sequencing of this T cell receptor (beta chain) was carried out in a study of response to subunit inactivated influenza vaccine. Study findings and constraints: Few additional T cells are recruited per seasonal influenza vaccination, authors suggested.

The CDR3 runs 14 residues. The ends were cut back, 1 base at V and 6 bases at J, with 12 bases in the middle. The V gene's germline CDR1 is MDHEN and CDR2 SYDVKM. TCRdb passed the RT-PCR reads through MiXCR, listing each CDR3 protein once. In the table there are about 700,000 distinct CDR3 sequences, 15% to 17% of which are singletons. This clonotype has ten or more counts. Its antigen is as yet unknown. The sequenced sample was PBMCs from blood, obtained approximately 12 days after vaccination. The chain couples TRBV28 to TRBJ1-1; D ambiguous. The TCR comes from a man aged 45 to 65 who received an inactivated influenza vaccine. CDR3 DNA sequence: TGTGCCAGCAGTTTATTATTTTTGGGATCTGAAGCTTTCTTT. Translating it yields CASSLLFLGSEAFF.